This T cell receptor beta chain is from a study of blood T cell repertoires in COVID-19. Per the germline V gene, CDR1 is LNHNV and CDR2 is YYDKDF (reference sequence). The CDR3 covers 13 residues. V dropped 1 base and J dropped 3 bases, with 5 bases sitting between them. In the study's own analysis: By means of reference gene primer amplification, nucleated cell counts were estimated. Libraries were prepared by immunoSEQ multiplex PCR; TCRdb keeps only in-frame clonotypes and omits some of them. V and J calls plus clone size are reproduced from that table; the DNA served to infer D and trimming. This sample yields some 140,000 clones, of which about 87% are seen a single time; roughly 2.5% belongs to the top ten.

The rearrangement links TRBV15 to TRBJ2-3; D call uncertain. This receptor was taken from a man in his fifties with active COVID-19. The specimen was peripheral blood. The CDR3 spells CATSRVVTDTQYF. In nucleotides, the CDR3 is TGTGCCACCAGCAGAGTAGTGACAGATACGCAGTATTTT.